This record looks at one TCR beta chain sequence and its context. This clone was counted between two and nine times. Its antigen is unknown. Base-call qualities are not available, and no considerably larger clone is one nucleotide away. The data derive from a study of OX40 agonist ivuxolimab in advanced cancers. At the level of the whole study: The costimulatory receptor OX40 (CD134) was targeted by ivuxolimab, a fully human IgG2 agonistic monoclonal antibody. Partial responses were achieved by three dose-escalation patients, of whom one had hepatocellular carcinoma and two had cutaneous melanoma. The monotherapy dose-escalation portion (N of about 50 patients) of the phase I ivuxolimab trial is reported in the paper. Intravenous ivuxolimab was administered to patients every 2 weeks at six dose levels: 0.01, 0.1, 0.3, 1.5, 3 and 10 mg/kg. In the dose-escalation cohort, roughly 82% of patients were male, and the mean age was 60 years with a range of about 20 to 90. Of the roughly 51 dose-escalation patients, hepatocellular carcinoma was present in about 20, melanoma in roughly 15, renal cell carcinoma in 9 and head and neck cancer in 9. Peripheral TCRbeta sequencing aimed to test whether ivuxolimab altered TCR sequence diversity and caused clonal T-cell expansion. Patients were allowed to have had prior anti-PD-1, anti-PD-L1 or anti-CTLA-4 therapy, and roughly 40% of the dose-escalation patients had been treated with checkpoint inhibitors.

For sequencing of the TCRbeta CDR3 region, genomic DNA was extracted from the sorted cells. The immunoSEQ Assay was used for sequencing of TCRbeta CDR3 regions. Entries here come from immuneACCESS through TCRdb and include only in-frame sequences with V and J called. Some clones fail to appear in such tables; in the studies checked, an unresolved V gene covers under half of the shortfall, and the cause of the remainder is unknown. In this sample the table shows tens of thousands of clones, just under 90% of which occur a single time. The top ten constitute roughly 9.8% of the sample. The trial excluded patients who had a history of autoimmune disease or who were on systemic immunosuppression. Peripheral blood for TCR sequencing was collected from all dose cohorts at baseline, on cycle 4 day 1, and on cycle 7 day 1. Samples were obtained from an open-label, multicenter, first-in-human phase I dose-escalation trial of ivuxolimab. Adults with locally advanced or metastatic head and neck squamous cell, hepatocellular, melanoma or renal cell carcinoma were enrolled in the trial. Before TCR sequencing, CD4+ T cells and CD8+ T cells were sorted from peripheral blood as separate populations.

The investigation overall reported the following: In partial responders in the 0.1-3.0 mg/kg groups, normalized peripheral clonal expansion was found to be among the lowest, especially among CD8+ T cells. Low levels of normalized T-cell clonal expansion were also seen in some patients who did not respond. Clonal expansion of both CD4+ and CD8+ blood T cells was observed from baseline to week 6 at doses 0.1 to 3.0 mg/kg. The antigen specificity of the clonally expanded peripheral T cells was not determined. On average, CD8+ T cells showed more expanded clones than CD4+ T cells after ivuxolimab.

Here the sequenced sample was CD4+ or CD8+ T cells sorted from blood, taken in a trial of the OX40 agonist ivuxolimab. The receptor comes from an adult with an advanced solid tumor such as melanoma, head and neck, liver or kidney cancer.

The DNA sequence is as follows: TGCGCCAGCAGTGAGGCCGGGGCTTATGAGCAGTTCTTC. It is translated as CASSEAGAYEQFF. The chain is encoded by TRBV10-1 joined to TRBJ2-1; the D region is possibly TRBD1 or TRBD2, each matching across 5 bases. CDR1 WNHNN and CDR2 SYGVQD were looked up in the germline V gene (reference sequence). The CDR3 covers 13 residues, taking in both the cysteine and the phenylalanine. Only the CDR3 region is kept as DNA, spanning 39 bases read in frame from base 1. Trimming removed 2 bases from V and 8 bases from J, leaving 10 bases between the germline ends.